This TCR beta chain was retrieved from a study of technical replicates of blood from a handful of donors. Sequencing was performed with immunoSEQ multiplex PCR; in TCRdb, only in-frame clones are kept and a portion is missing. The data hold roughly 68,000 clones, with approximately 86% observed a single time. V dropped 2 bases and J dropped 1; count of bases not matched to a gene: 7. The CDR3 is made up of 17 amino acids. Germline-derived CDR1 and CDR2 are MNHEY and SMNVEV (reference sequence). The sample consisted of PBMCs. This receptor was obtained from a human donor in good health. Some clones in this sample may be carry-over from other donors' samples. The rearrangement joins TRBV27 to TRBJ2-3; 9 bases line up with TRBD2. The CDR3 here is CASSLIRIAGGTDTQYF. The CDR3 nucleotides are TGTGCCAGCAGTTTAATCAGGATAGCGGGGGGCACAGATACGCAGTATTTT.